A single sample gave rise to the 16 T cell receptor beta chains below, sequenced in a study of response to subunit inactivated influenza vaccine. Using its own MiXCR run on the RT-PCR reads, TCRdb lists one record per CDR3 protein. The sample yields 500,000 to 600,000 distinct CDR3 sequences, about 7.6% seen once. This specimen consisted of PBMCs from blood, obtained about 23 months after vaccination. The receptors stem from a man in his fifties or sixties who received an inactivated influenza vaccine.

At least ten counts were recorded for this clonotype. The chain couples TRBV2 to TRBJ1-6, with D tentatively TRBD1 (6 bases). The CDR3 covers 16 residues. Trimming took 3 bases from V and 5 from J, leaving 14 bases between them. CDR1 SNHLY and CDR2 FYNNEI come from the germline V gene. The CDR3 region has the DNA TGTGCCAGCAGTGAGCGGCAGGGGAGGAATAATTCACCCCTCCACTTT. This codes for CASSERQGRNNSPLHF.

As DNA, the CDR3 is TGCGCCAGCAGCTTGGCGAGGGGACGCTACGAGCAGTACTTC. It yields the protein CASSLARGRYEQYF. The chain carries TRBV5-1 and TRBJ2-7; D may match TRBD1 or TRBD2 (5 bases each). Between the trimmed V and J ends, which lost 0 bases and 3 bases, there was a span of 10 bases. Germline V gives CDR1 SGHRS, CDR2 YFSETQ. The CDR3 spans 14 residues.

V and J are TRBV29-1 and TRBJ2-7, with D perhaps TRBD1 or TRBD2 (7 bases each). Trimming took off 5 bases at V and 1 base at J, with 21 bases between the two ends. This CDR3 has 16 residues. Per germline, CDR1 SQVTM and CDR2 ANQGSEA. The CDR3 coding sequence is TGCAGCGTTTTTCTCTGGGCAGGGGGGGGTTCCTACGAGCAGTACTTC. As protein: CSVFLWAGGGSYEQYF.

The chain joins TRBV3-1 to TRBJ1-1; unclear D gene. The CDR3 is made up of 13 amino acids. The ends were cut back, 2 bases at V and 1 base at J, with 5 bases in the middle. The germline V gene has CDR1 LGHDT and CDR2 YNNKEL (reference sequence). CDR3 sequence (DNA): TGTGCCAGCAGCCAAACAGAGAACACTGAAGCTTTCTTT. It encodes CASSQTENTEAFF. Together with reference TRBV3-1 and TRBJ1-1, the CDR3 gives the full variable domain: DTAVSQTPKYLVTQMGNDKSIKCEQNLGHDTMYWYKQDSKKFLKIMFSYNNKELIINETVPNRFSPKSPDKAHLNLHINSLELGDSAVYFCASSQTENTEAFFGQGTRLTVV.

This clonotype was recorded a few times. The chain combines TRBV30 with TRBJ1-1; D unresolved. Germline V gene lookup returns CDR1 GTSNPN and CDR2 SVGIG (reference sequence). Trimming removed 0 bases at V and 1 base at J, with 9 bases between. The CDR3 runs to 14 residues. The CDR3 DNA sequence: TGTGCCTGGAGTGTAGGTGTGAGGAACACTGAAGCTTTCTTT. The encoded protein is CAWSVGVRNTEAFF.

This clonotype turned up a few times. V usage is TRBV20-1 and J usage is TRBJ2-2, with 7 positions matching TRBD2. From germline, CDR1 is DFQATT and CDR2 SNEGSKA (reference sequence). The V segment lost 4 bases and the J segment 3 bases; nucleotides outside the gene matches: 2. There are 13 residues in the CDR3. The CDR3 nucleotides are TGCAGTGCTAAAGGACTAGACACCGGGGAGCTGTTTTTT. Its translation: CSAKGLDTGELFF.

The sample holds many counts of this clonotype. At one end the junction does not follow the germline gene, possibly because of a read error. The chain joins TRBV3-1 to TRBJ2-2; 10 nucleotides align to TRBD2. The germline CDR1 and CDR2 sequences are LGHDT and YNNKEL (reference sequence). The CDR3 loop spans 16 amino acids. The CDR3 sequence is CASSQGLAGVTGELFF. As DNA, the CDR3 is TGCGCCAGCAGCCAAGGTCTAGCGGGAGTTACCGGGGAGCTGTTTTTT.

In this sample, this clonotype turned up a few times. The gene calls are TRBV20-1 and TRBJ1-6; TRBD1 might be the D (5 bases). The CDR3 has 13 amino acids. CDR1 is DFQATT and CDR2 is SNEGSKA in the germline V gene (reference sequence). Trimming cost V 0 bases and J 8 bases, with 8 bases left between them. The CDR3 nucleotides are TGCAGTGCTAGAGACAGGGTTGATTCACCCCTCCACTTT. Translating it yields CSARDRVDSPLHF.

The chain links TRBV12-3 or TRBV12-4 to TRBJ2-5; 11 bases agree with TRBD1. This CDR3 has 14 amino acids. Germline trimming cut 5 bases from V and 5 bases from J; bases unmatched to any gene: 4. In nucleotides, the CDR3 is TGTGCCAGCAGTATTCGGACAGGGGGCGAGACCCAGTACTTC. Protein sequence: CASSIRTGGETQYF.

The rearrangement links TRBV6-1 to TRBJ2-3, with TRBD2 matching over 8 bases. The CDR3 runs 13 residues. V shed 8 bases and J 4 bases; nucleotides not matched to a gene: 5. Germline-derived CDR1 and CDR2 are MNHNS and SASEGT. CDR3 in DNA: TGTGCCAGCCGGGGGGGCGGCGCAGATACGCAGTATTTT. It codes for CASRGGGADTQYF.

The table lists this clonotype with many counts. The V call is TRBV5-1, the J call TRBJ1-1; D is uncertain. The germline V gene encodes CDR1 SGHRS and CDR2 YFSETQ. The V and J ends lost 0 bases and 1 base respectively, with 10 bases between them. CDR3 size: 15 residues. CDR3 bases: TGCGCCAGCAGCTTGGAGACCCACCGGAACACTGAAGCTTTCTTT. Residues: CASSLETHRNTEAFF.

This clonotype has ten or more counts. V is TRBV7-9 and J is TRBJ1-5, with TRBD1 identical over 7 bases. This CDR3 comprises 14 residues. CDR1 and CDR2 from the germline V gene are SEHNR and FQNEAQ (reference sequence). Unmatched junction bases numbered 2, after V lost 1 base and J lost 5 bases. In DNA form, the CDR3 reads TGTGCCAGCAGCTTAGGCCAGGGGGATCAGCCCCAGCATTTT. This codes for CASSLGQGDQPQHF. Combining the CDR3 with reference TRBV7-9 and TRBJ1-5 gives the whole variable domain DTGVSQNPRHKITKRGQNVTFRCDPISEHNRLYWYRQTLGQGPEFLTYFQNEAQLEKSRLLSDRFSAERPKGSFSTLEIQRTEQGDSAMYLCASSLGQGDQPQHFGDGTRLSIL.

With regard to this clonotype: This may arise from a read error, as a much more abundant clone is one base away. The genes are TRBV5-1 and TRBJ2-7, with D unresolved. This CDR3 spans 13 amino acids. CDR1 and CDR2 from the germline V gene are SGHRS and YFSETQ. DNA of the CDR3: TGCGCCAGCAGCTTTAAGGGATCGGGCGAGCATTACTTC. It yields the protein CASSFKGSGEHYF.

In its sample, this clonotype was seen a few times. The chain couples TRBV5-5 to TRBJ1-5; D not resolved. CDR3 size: 13 residues. Per the germline V gene, CDR1 is SGHKS and CDR2 is YYEKEE (reference sequence). V was shortened by 1 base and J by 3 bases, with 5 bases between the two germline ends. Here the CDR3 reads CASSLRYNQPQHF. The CDR3, as DNA: TGTGCCAGCAGCTTGCGATACAATCAGCCCCAGCATTTT.

In this sample, this clonotype turned up once. The V call is TRBV7-2, the J call TRBJ1-3; D is undetermined. From germline, CDR1 is SGHTA and CDR2 FQGNSA. V lost 4 bases and J lost 4, with 5 bases in between. The CDR3 loop spans 12 amino acids. CDR3 amino acids: CASSSTGNTIYF. The CDR3 DNA follows: TGTGCCAGCAGCTCCACAGGAAACACCATATATTTT.

The rearrangement joins TRBV7-3 to TRBJ2-1; D tentatively reads TRBD1 or TRBD2 (6 bases each). The CDR3 is made up of 15 amino acids. With 2 bases removed from V and 9 bases from J, the gap between germline ends came to 17 bases. Germline assignment: CDR1 SGHTA and CDR2 FQGTGA. CDR3 sequence (DNA): TGTGCCAGCAGCTTAGAACCCAGCCGGGGGCCTGAGCAGTTCTTC. Translating it yields CASSLEPSRGPEQFF.